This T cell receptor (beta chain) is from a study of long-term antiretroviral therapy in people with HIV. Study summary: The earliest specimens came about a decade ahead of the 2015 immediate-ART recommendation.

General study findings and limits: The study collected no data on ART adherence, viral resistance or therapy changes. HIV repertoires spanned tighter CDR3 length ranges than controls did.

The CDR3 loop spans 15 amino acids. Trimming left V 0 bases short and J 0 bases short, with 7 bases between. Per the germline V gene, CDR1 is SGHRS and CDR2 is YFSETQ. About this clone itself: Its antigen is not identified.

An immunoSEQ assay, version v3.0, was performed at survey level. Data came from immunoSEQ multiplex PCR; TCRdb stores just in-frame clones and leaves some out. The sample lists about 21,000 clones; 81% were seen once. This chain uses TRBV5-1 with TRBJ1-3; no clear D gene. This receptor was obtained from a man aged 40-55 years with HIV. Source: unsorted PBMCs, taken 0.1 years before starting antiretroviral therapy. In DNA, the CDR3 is TGCGCCAGCAGCTTGGTTGAGGGCTCTGGAAACACCATATATTTT. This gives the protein CASSLVEGSGNTIYF.